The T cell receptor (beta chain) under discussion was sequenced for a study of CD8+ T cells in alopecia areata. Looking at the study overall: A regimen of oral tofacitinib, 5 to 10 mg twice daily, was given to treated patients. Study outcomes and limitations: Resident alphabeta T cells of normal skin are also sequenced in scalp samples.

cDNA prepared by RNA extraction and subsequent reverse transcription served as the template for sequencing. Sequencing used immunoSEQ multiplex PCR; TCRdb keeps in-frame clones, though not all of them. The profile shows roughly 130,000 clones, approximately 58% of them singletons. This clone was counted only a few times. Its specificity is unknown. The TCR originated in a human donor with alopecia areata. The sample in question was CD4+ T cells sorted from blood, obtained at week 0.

DNA for the CDR3: TGTGCCAGCAGCTTAAATCGGGAGTCGAATGAGCAGTTCTTC. Translation: CASSLNRESNEQFF. The chain couples TRBV7-3 to TRBJ2-1; D might be TRBD2 (6 bases). CDR3 size: 14 residues. The germline CDR1 and CDR2 sequences are SGHTA and FQGTGA. Trimming cost V 1 base and J 7 bases, with 11 bases left between them.